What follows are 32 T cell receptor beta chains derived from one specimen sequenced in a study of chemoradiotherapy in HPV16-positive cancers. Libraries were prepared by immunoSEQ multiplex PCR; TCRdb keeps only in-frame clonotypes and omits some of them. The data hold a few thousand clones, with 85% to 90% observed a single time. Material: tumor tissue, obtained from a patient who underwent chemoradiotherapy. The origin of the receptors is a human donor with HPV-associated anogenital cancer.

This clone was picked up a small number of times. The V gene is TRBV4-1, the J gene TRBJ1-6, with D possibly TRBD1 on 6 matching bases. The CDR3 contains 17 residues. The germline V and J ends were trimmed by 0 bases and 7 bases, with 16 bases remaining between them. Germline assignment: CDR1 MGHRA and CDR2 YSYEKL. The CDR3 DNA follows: TGCGCCAGCAGCCAAGATCGGGGGCAGGGGAGGAATTCACCCCTCCACTTT. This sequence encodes CASSQDRGQGRNSPLHF.

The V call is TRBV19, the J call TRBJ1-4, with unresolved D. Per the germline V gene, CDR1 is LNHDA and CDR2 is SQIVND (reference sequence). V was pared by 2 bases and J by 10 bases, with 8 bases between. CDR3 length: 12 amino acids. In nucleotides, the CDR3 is TGTGCCAGTAGTATATTGGGAGGAAAACTGTTTTTT. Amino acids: CASSILGGKLFF.

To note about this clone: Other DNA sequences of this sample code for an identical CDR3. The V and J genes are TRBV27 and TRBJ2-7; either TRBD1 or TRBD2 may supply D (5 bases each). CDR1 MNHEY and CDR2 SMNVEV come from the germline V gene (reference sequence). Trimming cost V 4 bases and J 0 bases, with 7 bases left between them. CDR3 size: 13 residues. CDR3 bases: TGTGCCAGCAGTTCGGGGACCTCCTACGAGCAGTACTTC. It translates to CASSSGTSYEQYF.

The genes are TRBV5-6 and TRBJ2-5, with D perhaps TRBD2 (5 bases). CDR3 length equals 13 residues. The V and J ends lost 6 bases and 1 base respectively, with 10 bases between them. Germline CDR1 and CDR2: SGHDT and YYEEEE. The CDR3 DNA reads TGTGCCAGCAACATAGCGCCCCAAGAGACCCAGTACTTC. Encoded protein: CASNIAPQETQYF.

Written as DNA, the CDR3 is TGCGCCAGCAGCACGGGACTAGCGGGAGGGCTCCGTAGATCCTACGAGCAGTACTTC. Translated: CASSTGLAGGLRRSYEQYF. The rearrangement joins TRBV5-1 to TRBJ2-7; 16 nucleotides align to TRBD2. This CDR3 has 19 residues. Germline CDR1 SGHRS, CDR2 YFSETQ. The junction had 11 bases not matched to a gene; V was cut back by 4 bases and J by 1 base.

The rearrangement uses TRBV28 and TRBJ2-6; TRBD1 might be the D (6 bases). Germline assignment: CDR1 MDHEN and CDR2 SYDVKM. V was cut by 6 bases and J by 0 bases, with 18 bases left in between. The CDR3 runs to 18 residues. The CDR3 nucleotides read TGTGCCAGCAGAAACAGGGATTCAGTCCCCTCTGGGGCCAACGTCCTGACTTTC. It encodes CASRNRDSVPSGANVLTF.

Here the CDR3 reads CASSSANGTGPNNEQFF. Written as DNA, the CDR3 is TGTGCCAGCAGCTCAGCTAACGGGACTGGGCCCAACAATGAGCAGTTCTTC. This chain uses TRBV11-2 with TRBJ2-1, with D perhaps TRBD2 (6 bases). This CDR3 contains 17 residues. Trimming took off 4 bases at V and 5 bases at J, with 21 bases between the two ends. Per germline, CDR1 SGHAT and CDR2 FQNNGV. Together with reference TRBV11-2 and TRBJ2-1, the CDR3 gives the full variable domain: EAGVAQSPRYKIIEKRQSVAFWCNPISGHATLYWYQQILGQGPKLLIQFQNNGVVDDSQLPKDRFSAERLKGVDSTLKIQPAKLEDSAVYLCASSSANGTGPNNEQFFGPGTRLTVL.

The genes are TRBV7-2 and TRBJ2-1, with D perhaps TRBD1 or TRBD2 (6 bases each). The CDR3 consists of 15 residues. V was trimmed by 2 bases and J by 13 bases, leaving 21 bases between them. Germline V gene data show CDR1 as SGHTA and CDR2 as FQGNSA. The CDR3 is CASSLMSEGGMRQFF. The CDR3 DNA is TGTGCCAGCAGCTTAATGAGCGAGGGGGGAATGAGACAGTTCTTC.

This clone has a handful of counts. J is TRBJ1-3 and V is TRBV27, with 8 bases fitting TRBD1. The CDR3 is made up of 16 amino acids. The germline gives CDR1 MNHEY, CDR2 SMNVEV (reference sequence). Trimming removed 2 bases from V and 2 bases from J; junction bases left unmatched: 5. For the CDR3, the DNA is TGTGCCAGCAGTTTAACTGGGACAGGTGCTGGAAACACCATATATTTT. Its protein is CASSLTGTGAGNTIYF.

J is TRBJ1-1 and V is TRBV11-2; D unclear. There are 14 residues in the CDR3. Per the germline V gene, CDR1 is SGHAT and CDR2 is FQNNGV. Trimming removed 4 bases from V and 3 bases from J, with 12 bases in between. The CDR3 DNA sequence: TGTGCCAGCAGCTATAGAGTCGTGGACACTGAAGCTTTCTTT. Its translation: CASSYRVVDTEAFF.

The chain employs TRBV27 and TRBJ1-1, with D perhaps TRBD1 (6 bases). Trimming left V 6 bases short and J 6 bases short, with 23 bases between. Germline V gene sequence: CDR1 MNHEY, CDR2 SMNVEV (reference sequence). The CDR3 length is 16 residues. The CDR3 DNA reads TGTGCCAGCAGCGTCATCTCTTCGGGACACCGATCTGAAGCTTTCTTT. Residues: CASSVISSGHRSEAFF.

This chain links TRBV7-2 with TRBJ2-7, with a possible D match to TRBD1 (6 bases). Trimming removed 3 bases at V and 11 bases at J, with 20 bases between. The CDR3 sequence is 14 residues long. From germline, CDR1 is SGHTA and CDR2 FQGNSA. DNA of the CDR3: TGTGCCAGCAGCTTTCCACAGGGAGAGGGGGTTAAGTACTTC. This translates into CASSFPQGEGVKYF.

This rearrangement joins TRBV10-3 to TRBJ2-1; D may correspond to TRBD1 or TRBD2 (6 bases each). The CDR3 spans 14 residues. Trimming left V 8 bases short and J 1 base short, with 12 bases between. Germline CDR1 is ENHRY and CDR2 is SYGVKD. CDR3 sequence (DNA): TGTGCCATCGGAGGGGGACTTTCCTACAATGAGCAGTTCTTC. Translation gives CAIGGGLSYNEQFF.

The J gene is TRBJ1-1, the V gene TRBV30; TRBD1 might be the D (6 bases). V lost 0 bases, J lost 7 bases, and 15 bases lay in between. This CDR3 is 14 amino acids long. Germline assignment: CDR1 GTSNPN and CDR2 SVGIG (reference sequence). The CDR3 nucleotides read TGTGCCTGGAGTGTAGGGGGTAATTCAGATGAAGCTTTCTTT. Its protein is CAWSVGGNSDEAFF.

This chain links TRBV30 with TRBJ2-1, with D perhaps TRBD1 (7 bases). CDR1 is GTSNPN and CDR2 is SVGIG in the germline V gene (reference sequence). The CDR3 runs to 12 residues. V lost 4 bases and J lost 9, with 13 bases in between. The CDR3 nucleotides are TGTGCCTGGAAAGGCCAGGGGGGTGAGCAGTTCTTC. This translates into CAWKGQGGEQFF.

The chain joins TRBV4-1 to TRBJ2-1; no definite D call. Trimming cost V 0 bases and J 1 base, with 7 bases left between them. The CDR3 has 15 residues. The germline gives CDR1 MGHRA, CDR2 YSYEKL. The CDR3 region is CASSQDVGSYNEQFF. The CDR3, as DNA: TGCGCCAGCAGCCAAGATGTGGGGTCCTACAATGAGCAGTTCTTC.

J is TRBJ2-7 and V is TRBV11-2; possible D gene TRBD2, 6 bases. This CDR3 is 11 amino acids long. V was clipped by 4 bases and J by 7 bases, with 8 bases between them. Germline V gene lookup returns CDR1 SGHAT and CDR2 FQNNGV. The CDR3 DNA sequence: TGTGCCAGCAGCTCCGGGGGAGAGCAGTACTTC. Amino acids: CASSSGGEQYF. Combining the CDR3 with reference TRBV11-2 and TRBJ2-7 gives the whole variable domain EAGVAQSPRYKIIEKRQSVAFWCNPISGHATLYWYQQILGQGPKLLIQFQNNGVVDDSQLPKDRFSAERLKGVDSTLKIQPAKLEDSAVYLCASSSGGEQYFGPGTRLTVT.

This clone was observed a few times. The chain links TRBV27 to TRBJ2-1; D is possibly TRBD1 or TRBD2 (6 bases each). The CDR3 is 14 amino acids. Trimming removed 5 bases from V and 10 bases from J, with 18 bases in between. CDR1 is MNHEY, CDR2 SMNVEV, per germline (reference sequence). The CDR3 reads CASSIPPAGGEQFF. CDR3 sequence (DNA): TGTGCCAGCAGTATCCCCCCGGCCGGGGGCGAGCAGTTCTTC.

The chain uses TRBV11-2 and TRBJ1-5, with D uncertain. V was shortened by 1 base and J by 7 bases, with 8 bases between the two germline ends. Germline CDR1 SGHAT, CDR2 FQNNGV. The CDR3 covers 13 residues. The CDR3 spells CASSLGAGQPQHF. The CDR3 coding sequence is TGTGCCAGCAGCTTAGGCGCGGGGCAGCCCCAGCATTTT.

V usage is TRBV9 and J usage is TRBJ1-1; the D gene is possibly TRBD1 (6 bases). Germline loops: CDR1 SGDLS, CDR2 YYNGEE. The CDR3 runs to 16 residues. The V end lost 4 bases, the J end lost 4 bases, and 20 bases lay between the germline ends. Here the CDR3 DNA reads TGTGCCAGCAGCCCCGGTGGGGGCGGCCGGGGCACTGAAGCTTTCTTT. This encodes CASSPGGGGRGTEAFF.

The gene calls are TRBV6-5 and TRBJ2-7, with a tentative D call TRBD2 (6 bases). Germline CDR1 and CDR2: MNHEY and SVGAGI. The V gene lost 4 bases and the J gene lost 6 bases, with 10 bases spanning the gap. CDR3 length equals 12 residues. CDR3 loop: CASSSRDSEQYF. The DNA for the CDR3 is TGTGCCAGCAGTTCTAGGGACTCCGAGCAGTACTTC.

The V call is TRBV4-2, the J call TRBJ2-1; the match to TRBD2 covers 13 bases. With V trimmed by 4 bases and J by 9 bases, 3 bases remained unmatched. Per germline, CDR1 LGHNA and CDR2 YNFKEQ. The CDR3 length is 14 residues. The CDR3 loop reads CASSRGLAGVEQFF. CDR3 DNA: TGTGCCAGCAGCCGAGGACTAGCGGGAGTTGAGCAGTTCTTC.

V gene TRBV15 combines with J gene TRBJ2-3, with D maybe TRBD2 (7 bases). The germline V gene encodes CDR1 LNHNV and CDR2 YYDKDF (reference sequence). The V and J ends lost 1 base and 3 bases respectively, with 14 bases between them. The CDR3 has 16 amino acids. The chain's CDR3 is CATSRAVGGLTDTQYF. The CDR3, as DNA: TGTGCCACCAGCAGAGCCGTGGGGGGGCTGACAGATACGCAGTATTTT. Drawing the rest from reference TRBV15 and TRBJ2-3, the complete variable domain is DAMVIQNPRYQVTQFGKPVTLSCSQTLNHNVMYWYQQKSSQAPKLLFHYYDKDFNNEADTPDNFQSRRPNTSFCFLDIRSPGLGDTAMYLCATSRAVGGLTDTQYFGPGTRLTVL.

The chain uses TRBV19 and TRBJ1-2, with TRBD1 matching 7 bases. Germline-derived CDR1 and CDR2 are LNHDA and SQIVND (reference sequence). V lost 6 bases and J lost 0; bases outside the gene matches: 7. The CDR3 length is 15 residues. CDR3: CASRPQGGANYGYTF. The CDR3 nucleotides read TGTGCCAGTAGGCCCCAGGGGGGAGCTAACTATGGCTACACCTTC. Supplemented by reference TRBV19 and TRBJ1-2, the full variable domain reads DGGITQSPKYLFRKEGQNVTLSCEQNLNHDAMYWYRQDPGQGLRLIYYSQIVNDFQKGDIAEGYSVSREKKESFPLTVTSAQKNPTAFYLCASRPQGGANYGYTFGSGTRLTVV.

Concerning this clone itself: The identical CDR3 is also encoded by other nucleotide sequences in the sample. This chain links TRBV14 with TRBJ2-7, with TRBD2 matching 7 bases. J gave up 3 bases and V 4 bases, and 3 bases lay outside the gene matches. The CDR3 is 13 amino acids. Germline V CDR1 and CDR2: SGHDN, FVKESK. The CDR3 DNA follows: TGTGCCAGCAGCCCGACTAGCAGCTACGAGCAGTACTTC. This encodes CASSPTSSYEQYF.

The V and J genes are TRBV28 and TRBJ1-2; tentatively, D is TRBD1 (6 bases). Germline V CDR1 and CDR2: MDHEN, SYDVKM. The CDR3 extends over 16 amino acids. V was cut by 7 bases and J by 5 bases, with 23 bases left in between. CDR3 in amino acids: CASIPQEGRGGYGYTF. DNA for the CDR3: TGTGCCAGCATCCCCCAAGAGGGCAGGGGCGGGTATGGCTACACCTTC.

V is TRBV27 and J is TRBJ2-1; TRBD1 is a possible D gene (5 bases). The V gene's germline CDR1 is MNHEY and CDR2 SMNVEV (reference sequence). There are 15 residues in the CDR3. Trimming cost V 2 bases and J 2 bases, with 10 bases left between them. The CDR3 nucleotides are TGTGCCAGCAGTTTAGACAGAAGCCCCTACAATGAGCAGTTCTTC. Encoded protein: CASSLDRSPYNEQFF.

This CDR3 reads CASSQRPGKQGRSQPQHF. The CDR3 DNA reads as TGTGCCAGCAGCCAAAGGCCAGGGAAACAGGGTCGGAGCCAGCCCCAGCATTTT. The chain joins TRBV7-8 to TRBJ1-5; D possibly corresponds to TRBD1 (6 bases). V was trimmed by 5 bases and J by 7 bases, leaving 27 bases between them. Per germline, CDR1 SGHVS and CDR2 FQNEAQ. The CDR3 is made up of 18 amino acids.

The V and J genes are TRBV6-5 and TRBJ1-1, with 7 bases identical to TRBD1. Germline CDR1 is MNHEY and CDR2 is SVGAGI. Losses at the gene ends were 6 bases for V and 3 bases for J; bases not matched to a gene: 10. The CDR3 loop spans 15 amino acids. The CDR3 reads CASRKTGVRDTEAFF. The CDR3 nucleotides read TGTGCCAGCAGAAAAACAGGGGTTCGGGACACTGAAGCTTTCTTT.

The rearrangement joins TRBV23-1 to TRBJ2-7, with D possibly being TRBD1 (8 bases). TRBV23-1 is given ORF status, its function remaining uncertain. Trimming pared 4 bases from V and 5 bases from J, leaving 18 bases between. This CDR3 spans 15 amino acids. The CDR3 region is CASSPMTGEGNEQYF. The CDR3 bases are TGCGCCAGCAGTCCTATGACAGGGGAGGGTAACGAGCAGTACTTC.

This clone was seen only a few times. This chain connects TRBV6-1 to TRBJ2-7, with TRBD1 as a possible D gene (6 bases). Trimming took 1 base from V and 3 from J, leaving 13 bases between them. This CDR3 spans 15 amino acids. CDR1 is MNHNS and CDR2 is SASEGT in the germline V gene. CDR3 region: CASSEGTAVFYEQYF. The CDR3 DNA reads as TGTGCCAGCAGTGAAGGGACAGCGGTTTTCTACGAGCAGTACTTC.

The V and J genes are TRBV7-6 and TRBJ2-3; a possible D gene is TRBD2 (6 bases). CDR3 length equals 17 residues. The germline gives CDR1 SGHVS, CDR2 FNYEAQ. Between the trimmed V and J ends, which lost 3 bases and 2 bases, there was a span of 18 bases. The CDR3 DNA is TGTGCCAGCAGCTTGCTGGGGAGTAGCGGTCTCACAGATACGCAGTATTTT. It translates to CASSLLGSSGLTDTQYF.